A selection of T cell receptor beta chains follows, all from one sample in a study of cytomegalovirus exposure and HLA in healthy donors. The method was immunoSEQ multiplex PCR; TCRdb's version includes in-frame clones alone and lacks a portion of them. The table lists 180,000 or so clones, around 74% of them singletons. The material sequenced was PBMCs. The receptors shown here come from a female donor in good health and CMV-seronegative. Both conserved end residues are part of each CDR3. A D gene is named only where the DNA matches it firmly. Clone size is shown for a subset of rows, as once, few, many or a class of expanded clone.

TRBV5-4,NA,TRBJ2-5,NA,TGTGCCAGCAGCTTGTGGGGGGTCCAAGAGACCCAGTACTTC,CASSLWGVQETQYF
TRBV6-5,TRBD1,TRBJ1-1,NA,TGTGCCAGCACCCAGGGGGCGAATGAACCTGAAGCTTTCTTT,CASTQGANEPEAFF
TRBV7-9,TRBD2,TRBJ2-1,NA,TGTGCCAGCAGCTTGACTAGCGGGAAATATTACAATGAGCAGTTCTTC,CASSLTSGKYYNEQFF
TRBV5-1,TRBD1,TRBJ1-5,NA,TGCGCCAGCAGCCCCGGGGACAGCCATCAGCCCCAGCATTTT,CASSPGDSHQPQHF
TRBV6-6,NA,TRBJ1-1,NA,TGTGCCAGCAGTAGTTTAAGGGGTATTGAAGCTTTCTTT,CASSSLRGIEAFF
TRBV19,NA,TRBJ1-1,NA,TGTGCCAGTAGTATCGGGACTGTGAACACTGAAGCTTTCTTT,CASSIGTVNTEAFF
TRBV18,NA,TRBJ2-5,NA,TGTGCCAGCTCACCAAAGAGCGAGAGCCAAGAGACCCAGTACTTC,CASSPKSESQETQYF
TRBV15,NA,TRBJ2-3,NA,TGTGCCACCAGCAGACAGGCAAGCACAGATACGCAGTATTTT,CATSRQASTDTQYF
TRBV27,NA,TRBJ2-6,NA,TGTGCCAGCAGTCCGGGACACCCTAGCTCTGGGGCCAACGTCCTGACTTTC,CASSPGHPSSGANVLTF
TRBV9,NA,TRBJ2-6,NA,TGTGCCAGCAGCGTAGAGGCGGGACCGGGGGGGGCCAACGTCCTGACTTTC,CASSVEAGPGGANVLTF
TRBV5-5,NA,TRBJ2-5,NA,TGTGCCAGCAGCTCTCAAAGGGGTACCGGAGAGACCCAGTACTTC,CASSSQRGTGETQYF
TRBV7-8,NA,TRBJ1-1,few,TGTGCCAGCAGCCTAAATGGGGACACGAACACTGAAGCTTTCTTT,CASSLNGDTNTEAFF
TRBV5-4,TRBD2,TRBJ2-5,NA,TGTGCCAGCAGCGCGAATCGCGGGGGGGCGGAAGAGACCCAGTACTTC,CASSANRGGAEETQYF
TRBV2,NA,TRBJ1-5,few,TGTGCCAGCAGTGGACAGGTCGATCAGCCCCAGCATTTT,CASSGQVDQPQHF
TRBV18,TRBD1,TRBJ1-2,NA,TGTGCCAGCTCACCACGGGACAGGAATGGCTACACCTTC,CASSPRDRNGYTF
TRBV28,NA,TRBJ2-7,NA,TGTGCCAGCAGTTTAGAAATCAGGGGTTACGAGCAGTACTTC,CASSLEIRGYEQYF
TRBV19,TRBD2,TRBJ2-7,NA,TGTGCCAGTAGTCAGGACCTACTAGCGGGTTCGTACGAGCAGTACTTC,CASSQDLLAGSYEQYF
TRBV19,NA,TRBJ2-1,NA,TGTGCCAGTAGTATAGAGAACGGTGTACAGGTATACAATGAGCAGTTCTTC,CASSIENGVQVYNEQFF
TRBV11-2,NA,TRBJ2-3,NA,TGTGCCAGCAGCTTCAGGGGAATGGGGGCAGATACGCAGTATTTT,CASSFRGMGADTQYF
TRBV6-5,NA,TRBJ1-5,NA,TGTGCCAGCAGTCCTACAGGGATCAATCAGCCCCAGCATTTT,CASSPTGINQPQHF
TRBV2,TRBD1,TRBJ1-3,NA,TGTGCCAGCAGAACAGGGGACGGAAACACCATATATTTT,CASRTGDGNTIYF
TRBV7-2,NA,TRBJ2-2,NA,TGTGCCAGCAGCCCCTCCCTGGGGGGCACCGGGGAGCTGTTTTTT,CASSPSLGGTGELFF
TRBV7-2,TRBD1,TRBJ1-1,NA,TGTGCCAGCAGCTTAGCAGGGGGGACAGCCACTGAAGCTTTCTTT,CASSLAGGTATEAFF
TRBV10-2,TRBD1,TRBJ2-7,few,TGCGCCAGCAGTGAGCCAGGGGGCTCCTACGAGCAGTACTTC,CASSEPGGSYEQYF
TRBV10-1,TRBD2,TRBJ2-7,NA,TGCGCCAGCAGTGATACCCTAGCGGGGTACTACGAGCAGTACTTC,CASSDTLAGYYEQYF
TRBV28,TRBD2,TRBJ2-1,NA,TGTGCCAGCAGATTCGGCCTAGCGGGAGTAAATGAGCAGTTCTTC,CASRFGLAGVNEQFF
TRBV29-1,NA,TRBJ1-1,NA,TGCTCCTTTCAGGGCAGGGGTACCTGGGGAATGGACACTGAAGCTTTCTTT,CSFQGRGTWGMDTEAFF
TRBV12-5,TRBD1,TRBJ1-1,NA,TGTGCTAGTGGTTCCACCGGGACAGGGGTTCGGGAAGCTTTCTTT,CASGSTGTGVREAFF
TRBV14,NA,TRBJ1-4,once,TGTGCCAGCAGCCAAGTCTCTGAGGGCAGGTCTAATGAAAAACTGTTTTTT,CASSQVSEGRSNEKLFF
TRBV9,NA,TRBJ2-1,NA,TGTGCCAGCAGCGTAGGGGGCAGTGGAGCCTACAATGAGCAGTTCTTC,CASSVGGSGAYNEQFF
TRBV7-8,NA,TRBJ1-1,NA,TGTGCCAGCAGCTCGCCCTTTGGACAGAACACTGAAGCTTTCTTT,CASSSPFGQNTEAFF
TRBV7-9,TRBD1,TRBJ2-3,NA,TGTGCCAGCAGCCCCGGGACAGGGGGCATTAGCGTCGATACGCAGTATTTT,CASSPGTGGISVDTQYF
TRBV13,NA,TRBJ1-1,NA,TGTGCCAGCAGCCCCGGTTGGGTTAGGGGCACTGAAGCTTTCTTT,CASSPGWVRGTEAFF
TRBV5-4,TRBD1,TRBJ1-4,NA,TGTGCCAGCAGCCTCCCAGGGGGACGACTTAATGAAAAACTGTTTTTT,CASSLPGGRLNEKLFF
TRBV7-3,NA,TRBJ2-7,NA,TGTGCCAGCAGCTTAACGGGATCGGAGGTATACGAGCAGTACTTC,CASSLTGSEVYEQYF
TRBV28,TRBD1,TRBJ2-7,NA,TGTGCCAGCAGTCCCACGCGGTCAACAGGGGCCTACGAGCAGTACTTC,CASSPTRSTGAYEQYF
TRBV19,NA,TRBJ2-7,NA,TGTGCCAGTAGTATACGCACAGACTCCTACGAGCAGTACTTC,CASSIRTDSYEQYF